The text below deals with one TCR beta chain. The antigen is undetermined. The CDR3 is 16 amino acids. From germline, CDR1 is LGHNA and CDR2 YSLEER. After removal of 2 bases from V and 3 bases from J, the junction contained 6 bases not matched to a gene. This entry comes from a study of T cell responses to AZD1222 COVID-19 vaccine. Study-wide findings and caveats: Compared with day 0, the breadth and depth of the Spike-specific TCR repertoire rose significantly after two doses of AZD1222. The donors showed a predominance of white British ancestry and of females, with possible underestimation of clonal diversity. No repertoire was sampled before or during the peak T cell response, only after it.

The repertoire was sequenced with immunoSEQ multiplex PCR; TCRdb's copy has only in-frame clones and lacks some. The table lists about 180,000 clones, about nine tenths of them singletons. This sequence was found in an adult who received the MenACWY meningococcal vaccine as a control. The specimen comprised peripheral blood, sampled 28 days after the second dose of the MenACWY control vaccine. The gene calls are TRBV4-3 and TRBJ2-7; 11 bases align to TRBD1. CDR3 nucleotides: TGCGCCAGCAGCCAATCCCGGACAGGGGGCTTCTACGAGCAGTACTTC. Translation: CASSQSRTGGFYEQYF.